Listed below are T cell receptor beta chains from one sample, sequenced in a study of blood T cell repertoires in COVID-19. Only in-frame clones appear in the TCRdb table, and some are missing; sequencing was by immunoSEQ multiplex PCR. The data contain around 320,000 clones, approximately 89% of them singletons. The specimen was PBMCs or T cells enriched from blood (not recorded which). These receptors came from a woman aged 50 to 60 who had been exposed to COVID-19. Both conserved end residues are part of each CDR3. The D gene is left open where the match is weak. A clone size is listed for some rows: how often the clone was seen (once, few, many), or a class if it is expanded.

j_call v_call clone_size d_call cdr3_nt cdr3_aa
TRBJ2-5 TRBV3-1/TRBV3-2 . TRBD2 TGTGCCAGCAGCCAAAGGACTAGAGGAGAGACCCAGTACTTC CASSQRTRGETQYF
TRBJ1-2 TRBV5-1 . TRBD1 TGCGCCAGCAGCTTGTCAGGGGGAAACTATGGCTACACCTTC CASSLSGGNYGYTF
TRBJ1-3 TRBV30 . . TGTGCCTGGAGTGAGGGGATTTATGGAAACACCATATATTTT CAWSEGIYGNTIYF
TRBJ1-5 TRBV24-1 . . TGTGCCACCAGTGATCCCGACAAACAGCCCCAGCATTTT CATSDPDKQPQHF
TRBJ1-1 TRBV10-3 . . TGTGCCATCAGACAGGAATTGAACACTGAAGCTTTCTTT CAIRQELNTEAFF
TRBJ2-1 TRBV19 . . TGTGCCAGCGGGACCGGGACATCTTCCTACAATGAGCAGTTCTTC CASGTGTSSYNEQFF
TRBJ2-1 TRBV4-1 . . TGCGCCAGCAGAGATCTTAGCGGCAACAATGAGCAGTTCTTC CASRDLSGNNEQFF
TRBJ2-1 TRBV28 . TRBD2 TGTGCCAGCAGTCCGTTCGGGCTAGCGGGGCCCAGTCGTGAGCAGTTCTTC CASSPFGLAGPSREQFF
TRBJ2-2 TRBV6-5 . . TGTGCTCTTGAAACGGACTCCTCGAACACCGGGGAGCTGTTTTTT CALETDSSNTGELFF
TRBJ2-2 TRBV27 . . TGTGCCAGCAGAGTGGGGCTCACCGGGGAGCTGTTTTTT CASRVGLTGELFF
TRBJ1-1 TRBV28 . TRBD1 TGTGCCAGCAGTCCACCGGGACAGCATGAAGCTTTCTTT CASSPPGQHEAFF
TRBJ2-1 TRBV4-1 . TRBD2 TGCGCCAGCAGCCAAGGACTTAGCGGGGGGTACAATGAGCAGTTCTTC CASSQGLSGGYNEQFF
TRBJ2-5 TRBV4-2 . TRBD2 TGTGCCAGCAGCCAAGCCGGCGGGGGAGGGGAGACCCAGTACTTC CASSQAGGGGETQYF
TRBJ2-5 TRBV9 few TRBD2 TGTGCCAGCAGCGACGGAGCGGGGGGAGGAGAGACCCAGTACTTC CASSDGAGGGETQYF
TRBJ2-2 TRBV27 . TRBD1 TGTGCCAGCAGCAGACAGGGGGGGACCGGGGAGCTGTTTTTT CASSRQGGTGELFF
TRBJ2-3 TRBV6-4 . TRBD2 TGTGCCAGCAGTGACACAGCGGGGGGGCCGACAGATACGCAGTATTTT CASSDTAGGPTDTQYF
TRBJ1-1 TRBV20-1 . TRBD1 TGCAGTGCTAGGGGGGACAGGGAAGCTTTCTTT CSARGDREAFF
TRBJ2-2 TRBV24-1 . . TGTGCCACCACTGCTTCCCACTTGAACACCGGGGAGCTGTTTTTT CATTASHLNTGELFF
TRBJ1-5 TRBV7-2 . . TGTGCCAGCAGCTTAATGTCAGGGTTTGATAATCAGCCCCAGCATTTT CASSLMSGFDNQPQHF
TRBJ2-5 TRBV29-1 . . TGCAGCGTTGCTTCAGGGGGGAGAGAGACCCAGTACTTC CSVASGGRETQYF
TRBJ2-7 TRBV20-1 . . TGCAGTGCTAGTAGGTTGCAGGGATGGTCCTACGAGCAGTACTTC CSASRLQGWSYEQYF
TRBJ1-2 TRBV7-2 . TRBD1 TGTGCCAGCAGCTTCGGGACAGGGTATGGCTACACCTTC CASSFGTGYGYTF
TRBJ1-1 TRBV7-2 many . TGTGCCAGCAGCTTCTCCTCGGGGGGCACAGAAGCTTTCTTT CASSFSSGGTEAFF
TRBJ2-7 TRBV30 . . TGTGCCTGGAGTGTCGGCGGGAAAGCCTACGAGCAGTACTTC CAWSVGGKAYEQYF
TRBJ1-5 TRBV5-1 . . TGCGCCAGCAGCTTTGGAAGTGGGGAGGGGCAGCCCCAGCATTTT CASSFGSGEGQPQHF
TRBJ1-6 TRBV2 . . TGTGCCAGCAGTGCTCTGGGAGCCCTAGGACCCCTCCACTTT CASSALGALGPLHF